Each of the 23 T cell receptor beta chains below was sequenced from the same sample in a study of blood T cells in healthy people across ages. A second PCR, run for about 7 to 11 cycles, used a sample-barcoded 5' primer plus a J-beta primer mix. A single record per CDR3 protein comes from TCRdb applying MiXCR to the 5' RACE reads. The table includes hundreds of thousands of distinct CDR3 sequences, roughly 30% detected once. The source material was blood. The origin of the receptors is a woman aged 80 or older in good health.

Ten or more counts support this clonotype. This may be a read error: a much more frequent sequence differs by one nucleotide. The DNA of the CDR3 is TGCAGTGCTAGCCGGACAGGGATGCAATTCGATGAGCAGTACTTC. Encoded protein: CSASRTGMQFDEQYF. The chain has TRBV20-1 and TRBJ2-7; TRBD1 matches 8 bases. Losses at the gene ends were 3 bases for V and 7 bases for J; bases not matched to a gene: 14. Germline V gene sequence: CDR1 DFQATT, CDR2 SNEGSKA (reference sequence). This CDR3 has 15 amino acids.

This clonotype has only a few counts. The chain uses TRBV6-2 or TRBV6-3 and TRBJ1-6; no clear D. The V and J ends lost 7 bases and 10 bases respectively, with 17 bases between them. The length of the CDR3 is 14 residues. Germline V gene sequence: CDR1 MNHEY, CDR2 SVGEGT. The CDR3 DNA sequence: TGTGCCAGCACCGGAGGACGCGGCAGGTCACCCCTCCACTTT. It codes for CASTGGRGRSPLHF.

About this clonotype itself: A much bigger clone sits one base away, suggesting this may be a read error. This CDR3 fails to terminate in the conserved phenylalanine or tryptophan, so it likely reflects a read error. The genes are TRBV25-1 and TRBJ2-5, with 10 bases identical to TRBD1. V shed 7 bases and J 8 bases; nucleotides not matched to a gene: 4. CDR1 MGHDK and CDR2 SYGVNS come from the germline V gene. This CDR3 spans 12 amino acids. The CDR3 loop reads CASKGQGSTQYV. In DNA form, the CDR3 reads TGTGCCAGCAAGGGACAGGGGTCCACCCAGTACGTC.

The CDR3 DNA reads as TGTGCCAGCAGTGAAATACGGACACCGATCCATGGCTACACCTTC. Translating gives CASSEIRTPIHGYTF. The chain couples TRBV6-1 to TRBJ1-2; a possible D gene is TRBD1 (5 bases). Germline lookup yields CDR1 MNHNS and CDR2 SASEGT. The V end lost 2 bases, the J end lost 6 bases, and 16 bases lay between the germline ends. The CDR3 extends over 15 amino acids.

This clonotype turned up a few times. The chain combines TRBV20-1 with TRBJ1-5; 7 bases agree with TRBD1. The CDR3 spans 15 residues. CDR1 and CDR2 (germline): DFQATT, SNEGSKA (reference sequence). V lost 1 base to trimming and J lost 4 bases; unmatched junction nucleotides: 7. CDR3 residues: CSARGPGQKNQPQHF. The CDR3 DNA reads as TGCAGTGCTAGAGGTCCGGGACAGAAGAATCAGCCCCAGCATTTT.

The chain's CDR3 is CASRVLPNTGELFF. CDR3 coding DNA: TGTGCCAGCCGGGTTCTTCCTAACACCGGGGAGCTGTTTTTT. The chain employs TRBV7-2 and TRBJ2-2; D unresolved. With 8 bases removed from V and 2 bases from J, the gap between germline ends came to 12 bases. CDR1 SGHTA and CDR2 FQGNSA come from the germline V gene. The CDR3 is 14 amino acids.

In regard to this clonotype: A junction end diverges from the germline sequence, so it may reflect a read error. The chain is built from TRBV28 and TRBJ2-5; D unclear. Per germline, CDR1 MDHEN and CDR2 SYDVKM. This CDR3 contains 11 residues. CDR3 nucleotide sequence: TGTGCCAGCAGTTTGGTTGGCGAGCAGGACTTC. It encodes CASSLVGEQDF.

This clonotype was seen ten or more times. V usage is TRBV20-1 and J usage is TRBJ2-3, with D tentatively TRBD2 (6 bases). The CDR3 totals 13 residues. CDR1 DFQATT and CDR2 SNEGSKA come from the germline V gene (reference sequence). Deletions cut 4 bases from V and 2 bases from J, with 10 bases between. The CDR3 sequence is CSANWDSTDTQYF. The CDR3 DNA is TGCAGTGCTAATTGGGACTCCACAGATACGCAGTATTTT.

Note on this clonotype: Being one base from a much bigger clone, this may be a read error. The V call is TRBV11-2, the J call TRBJ2-3; 7 nucleotides align to TRBD2. Germline V gene data show CDR1 as SGHAT and CDR2 as FQNNGV. J gave up 2 bases and V 5 bases, and 7 bases lay outside the gene matches. There are 15 residues in the CDR3. CDR3 in amino acids: CASSPGRVDTDTQYF. The CDR3 region has the DNA TGTGCCAGCAGCCCAGGGAGGGTAGACACAGATACGCAGTATTTT. Full variable domain (outside the CDR3, taken from reference TRBV11-2 and TRBJ2-3): EAGVAQSPRYKIIEKRQSVAFWCNPISGHATLYWYQQILGQGPKLLIQFQNNGVVDDSQLPKDRFSAERLKGVDSTLKIQPAKLEDSAVYLCASSPGRVDTDTQYFGPGTRLTVL.

Comment on this clonotype: A much more abundant neighbour one base away suggests this may be a read error. V gene TRBV6-1 combines with J gene TRBJ2-5, with D uncertain. CDR3 size: 13 residues. Trimming shortened V by 2 bases and J by 11 bases, and 15 bases separated the two germline ends. The germline V gene encodes CDR1 MNHNS and CDR2 SASEGT. For the CDR3, the DNA is TGTGCCAGCAGTGAACTAGATACAAGTGAGCAGTACTTC. This gives the protein CASSELDTSEQYF.

The rearrangement joins TRBV7-9 to TRBJ1-1; TRBD1 is a possible D gene (5 bases). This CDR3 region has 17 residues. The germline V gene encodes CDR1 SEHNR and CDR2 FQNEAQ (reference sequence). Trimming took 2 bases from V and 1 from J, leaving 17 bases between them. The CDR3 here is CASSLSDGAGKNTEAFF. Written as DNA, the CDR3 is TGTGCCAGCAGCTTATCCGACGGGGCAGGGAAGAACACTGAAGCTTTCTTT.

Worth noting for this clonotype: Given a much more abundant clone one base away, this may be a read error. V and J are TRBV7-9 and TRBJ2-3; a possible D gene is TRBD2 (7 bases). Germline V gene data show CDR1 as SEHNR and CDR2 as FQNEAQ (reference sequence). V was trimmed by 8 bases and J by 0 bases, leaving 12 bases between them. This CDR3 comprises 14 residues. DNA of the CDR3: TGTGCCAGCGGGGGGGCAGGGAGCACAGATACGCAGTATTTT. This gives the protein CASGGAGSTDTQYF.

Points on this clonotype: Being one base from a much bigger clone, this may be a read error. DNA of the CDR3: TGCGCCACCGGGACTCATGGCTACACCTTC. The encoded protein is CATGTHGYTF. The chain uses TRBV5-1 and TRBJ1-2, with a possible D match to TRBD1 (5 bases). CDR3 length: 10 amino acids. V gave up 9 bases and J gave up 6 bases, with 9 bases separating them. Germline V gene lookup returns CDR1 SGHRS and CDR2 YFSETQ.

The chain combines TRBV6-6 with TRBJ2-7; 10 nucleotides match TRBD1. The trim removed 6 bases at V and 9 bases at J, leaving 11 bases unmatched. CDR3 size: 14 residues. The germline V gene encodes CDR1 MNHNY and CDR2 SVGAGI (reference sequence). CDR3 in amino acids: CASRPGQGLVGQYF. The CDR3, as DNA: TGTGCCAGCAGACCGGGACAGGGGCTGGTTGGGCAGTACTTC.

This clonotype has a handful of counts. This rearrangement joins TRBV7-9 to TRBJ2-2; no firm D call. Germline CDR1 SEHNR, CDR2 FQNEAQ (reference sequence). The CDR3 contains 17 residues. Trimming stripped 5 bases from V and 2 bases from J, with 18 bases between. The CDR3 bases are TGTGCCAGCAGCACACTCTCCGGCCAAGCTAACACCGGGGAGCTGTTTTTT. It is translated as CASSTLSGQANTGELFF.

This clonotype has just a few counts. The chain recombines TRBV4-1 with TRBJ2-7, with a weak D call TRBD1 (6 bases). Germline V gives CDR1 MGHRA, CDR2 YSYEKL. V dropped 4 bases and J dropped 7 bases, with 17 bases sitting between them. The CDR3 covers 14 residues. In nucleotides, the CDR3 is TGCGCCAGCAGCCGTGCCTCAGGGGACAATGAGCAGTACTTC. Its translation is CASSRASGDNEQYF.

This clonotype was detected ten times or more. The rearrangement uses TRBV7-9 and TRBJ2-3, with 11 bases aligning to TRBD2. CDR3 size: 16 residues. The junction had 14 bases not matched to a gene; V was cut back by 1 base and J by 14 bases. Germline V gene lookup returns CDR1 SEHNR and CDR2 FQNEAQ (reference sequence). CDR3 in amino acids: CASSLGTSGGPGRAYF. CDR3 nucleotide sequence: TGTGCCAGCAGCTTAGGCACTAGCGGGGGCCCCGGACGGGCGTATTTT.

The chain has TRBV9 and TRBJ1-4; possible D gene TRBD1, 6 bases. Per the germline V gene, CDR1 is SGDLS and CDR2 is YYNGEE. Trimming cost V 6 bases and J 0 bases, with 12 bases left between them. CDR3 length: 15 amino acids. In DNA, the CDR3 is TGTGCCAGCACCCCACAGGGTACAACTAATGAAAAACTGTTTTTT. Translated, it gives CASTPQGTTNEKLFF.

This clonotype appeared many times. The chain joins TRBV20-1 to TRBJ2-3; 9 bases match TRBD1. The V and J ends lost 5 bases and 4 bases, in that order; junction bases with no gene match: 7. This CDR3 contains 14 residues. From germline, CDR1 is DFQATT and CDR2 SNEGSKA (reference sequence). In DNA, the CDR3 is TGCAGTGCTGGGACAGGGTGGGAGGCAGATACGCAGTATTTT. Translating gives CSAGTGWEADTQYF.

This clonotype occurred many times. V and J are TRBV20-1 and TRBJ2-2, with D unresolved. Trimming removed 2 bases from V and 4 bases from J, with 2 bases in between. Germline CDR1 is DFQATT and CDR2 is SNEGSKA (reference sequence). There are 11 residues in the CDR3. The CDR3 sequence: CSARITGELFF. Here the CDR3 DNA reads TGCAGTGCTAGAATCACCGGGGAGCTGTTTTTT.

The chain joins TRBV6-1 to TRBJ1-5; D uncertain. V dropped 4 bases and J dropped 7 bases, with 11 bases sitting between them. The germline V gene has CDR1 MNHNS and CDR2 SASEGT. CDR3 length: 13 residues. The CDR3 DNA sequence: TGTGCCAGCAGTGCTATGATCCCCCAGCCCCAGCATTTT. Protein: CASSAMIPQPQHF.

This clonotype was picked up a small number of times. The chain has TRBV5-4 and TRBJ1-1; a weak D match, TRBD1 (5 bases). Trimming removed 3 bases at V and 0 bases at J, with 15 bases between. The CDR3 is 16 residues long. Germline V gene sequence: CDR1 SGHNT, CDR2 YYREEE (reference sequence). CDR3 nucleotides: TGTGCCAGCAGCTCTCCAGGGATTCCGATGAACACTGAAGCTTTCTTT. Protein: CASSSPGIPMNTEAFF.

The table lists this clonotype with many counts. The gene calls are TRBV7-9 and TRBJ2-3; 7 bases line up with TRBD1. The CDR3 sequence is 15 residues long. Germline CDR1 and CDR2: SEHNR and FQNEAQ (reference sequence). V lost 5 bases, J lost 0 bases, and 5 bases stayed unmatched. CDR3 protein: CASSPGTASTDTQYF. CDR3 coding DNA: TGTGCCAGCAGCCCCGGGACAGCTAGCACAGATACGCAGTATTTT.